A single sample is the source of the 6 T cell receptor beta chains below, sequenced in a study of CD8 T cells in ankylosing spondylitis. General study findings and limits: Ankylosing spondylitis blood appeared to be characterized by a TCR beta motif of 8 or 9 highly homologous variants.

TCRdb reprocessed the 5' RACE reads with MiXCR, giving one entry per CDR3 protein. This sample has about 200,000 distinct CDR3 sequences, with more than 5.5% found just once. Their antigens are not known. What was sequenced was blood, either unsorted or a sorted T cell fraction (not recorded which). Receptor source: a male donor with ankylosing spondylitis.

There are a few counts of this clonotype. The chain links TRBV7-3 to TRBJ2-3; 13 bases agree with TRBD2. The ends lost 5 bases at V and 0 bases at J; junction bases unmatched: 11. Germline-derived CDR1 and CDR2 are SGHTA and FQGTGA. The CDR3 is 19 amino acids. The chain's CDR3 is CASSAQSGLAGASTDTQYF. CDR3 nucleotide sequence: TGTGCCAGCAGCGCTCAATCAGGACTAGCGGGGGCTAGCACAGATACGCAGTATTTT.

This clonotype was observed at least ten times. The chain has TRBV27 and TRBJ2-7; D possibly corresponds to TRBD1 (6 bases). Trimming took off 3 bases at V and 1 base at J, with 10 bases between the two ends. The CDR3 is made up of 14 amino acids. Germline CDR1 and CDR2: MNHEY and SMNVEV (reference sequence). Written as DNA, the CDR3 is TGTGCCAGCAGTTTGGACAGCTTGTCCTACGAGCAGTACTTC. Protein product: CASSLDSLSYEQYF.

This clonotype was observed many times. V is TRBV9 and J is TRBJ1-1; D call uncertain. Germline CDR1 SGDLS, CDR2 YYNGEE. The V end lost 5 bases, the J end lost 1 base, and 6 bases lay between the germline ends. This CDR3 has 12 amino acids. The CDR3 DNA sequence: TGTGCCAGCAGTGCACAGAACACTGAAGCTTTCTTT. Protein sequence: CASSAQNTEAFF.

This clonotype was picked up a small number of times. The chain couples TRBV7-9 to TRBJ1-2; possible D gene TRBD1, 6 bases. Germline loops: CDR1 SEHNR, CDR2 FQNEAQ (reference sequence). V lost 5 bases and J 4 bases, leaving 14 bases between the germline ends. This CDR3 has 14 amino acids. This chain's CDR3 is CASSERTEIYGYTF. CDR3 sequence (DNA): TGTGCCAGCAGCGAAAGGACAGAGATCTATGGCTACACCTTC.

At least ten counts were recorded for this clonotype. The CDR3 loop is CASSAQGAPLREQYF. The CDR3 DNA reads as TGTGCCAGCAGCGCCCAGGGGGCCCCCCTTCGCGAGCAGTACTTC. This sequence joins TRBV7-9 and TRBJ2-7; 8 nucleotides line up with TRBD1. The CDR3 has 15 residues. Germline values: CDR1 SEHNR, CDR2 FQNEAQ (reference sequence). V lost 5 bases to trimming and J lost 6 bases; unmatched junction nucleotides: 12.

The V gene is TRBV15, the J gene TRBJ2-5, with D possibly TRBD2 on 7 matching bases. This CDR3 comprises 16 residues. Looked up from germline, CDR1 is LNHNV and CDR2 is YYDKDF (reference sequence). V was shortened by 0 bases and J by 5 bases, with 16 bases between the two germline ends. The CDR3 region has the DNA TGTGCCACCAGCAGAGACCCCCCGGGGGGCCAGGAGACCCAGTACTTC. It yields the protein CATSRDPPGGQETQYF.